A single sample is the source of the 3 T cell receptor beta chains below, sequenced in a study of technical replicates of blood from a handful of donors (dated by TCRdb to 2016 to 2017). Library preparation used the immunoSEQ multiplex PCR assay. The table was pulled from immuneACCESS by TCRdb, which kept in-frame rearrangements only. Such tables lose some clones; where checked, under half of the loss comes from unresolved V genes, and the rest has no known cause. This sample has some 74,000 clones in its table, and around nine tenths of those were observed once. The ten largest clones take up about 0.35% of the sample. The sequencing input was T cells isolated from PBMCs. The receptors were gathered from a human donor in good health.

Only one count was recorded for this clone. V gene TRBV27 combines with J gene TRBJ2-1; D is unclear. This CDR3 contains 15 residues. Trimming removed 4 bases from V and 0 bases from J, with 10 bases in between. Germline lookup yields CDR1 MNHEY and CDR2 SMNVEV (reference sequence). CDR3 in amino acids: CASSSLPSSYNEQFF. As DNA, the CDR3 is TGTGCCAGCAGTTCCCTCCCGAGCTCCTACAATGAGCAGTTCTTC.

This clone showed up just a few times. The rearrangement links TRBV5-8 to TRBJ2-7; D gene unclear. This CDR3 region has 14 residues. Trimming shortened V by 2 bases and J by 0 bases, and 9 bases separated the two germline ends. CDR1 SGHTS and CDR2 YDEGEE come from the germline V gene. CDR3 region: CASSLVSSSYEQYF. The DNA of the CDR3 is TGTGCCAGCAGCTTAGTGTCCAGCTCCTACGAGCAGTACTTC. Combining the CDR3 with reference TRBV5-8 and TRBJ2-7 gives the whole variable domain EAGVTQSPTHLIKTRGQQATLRCSPISGHTSVYWYQQALGLGLQFLLWYDEGEERNRGNFPPRFSGRQFPNYSSELNVNALELEDSALYLCASSLVSSSYEQYFGPGTRLTVT.

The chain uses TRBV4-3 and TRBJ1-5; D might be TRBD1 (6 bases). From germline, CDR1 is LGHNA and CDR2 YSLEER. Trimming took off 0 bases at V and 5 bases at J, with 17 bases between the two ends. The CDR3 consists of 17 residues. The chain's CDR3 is CASSQDHSAGADQPQHF. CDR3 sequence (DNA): TGCGCCAGCAGCCAAGACCATTCGGCAGGGGCAGATCAGCCCCAGCATTTT.